The rows below give T cell receptor beta chains drawn from one sample of a study of beta chain features in type 1 diabetes. The data were produced by immunoSEQ multiplex PCR, yet TCRdb's version contains in-frame clones alone and is incomplete. The profile covers 430,000 or so clones, with about an eighth appearing a single time and 0.04% to 0.05% taken by the ten largest. The sequenced sample was naive CD4+ T cells from blood. The receptors here all came from a woman aged 18-29 years in good health. Each CDR3 is given with its conserved first and last residue. D genes are given only for firm matches. Expanded clones get a size class; other rows say once, few or many, or leave the size out.

j_gene	d_gene	v_gene	abundance	CDR3aa	CDR3nt
TRBJ2-1	TRBD2	TRBV4-3	few	CASSPASGRYNEQFF	TGCGCCAGCAGCCCAGCTAGCGGGCGTTACAATGAGCAGTTCTTC
TRBJ1-3	NA	TRBV30	few	CAWSLGTGNTIYF	TGTGCCTGGAGCTTAGGCACTGGAAACACCATATATTTT
TRBJ2-1	NA	TRBV15	NA	CATSRDGGSYNEQFF	TGTGCCACCAGCAGAGACGGGGGCAGCTACAATGAGCAGTTCTTC
TRBJ2-5	TRBD1	TRBV5-1	few	CASSVGGAETQYF	TGCGCCAGCAGCGTAGGGGGCGCCGAGACCCAGTACTTC
TRBJ2-6	NA	TRBV27	few	CASSPLGTGANVLTF	TGTGCCAGCAGTCCCCTGGGTACTGGGGCCAACGTCCTGACTTTC
TRBJ2-4	TRBD1	TRBV20-1	NA	CSARHRDRGDF	TGCAGTGCTCGACACCGGGACAGGGGGGACTTC
TRBJ2-3	NA	TRBV7-9	NA	CASSRPKGGSTDTQYF	TGTGCCAGCAGCCGACCCAAGGGCGGTAGCACAGATACGCAGTATTTT
TRBJ2-5	TRBD1	TRBV5-6	few	CASSLGDSIQETQYF	TGTGCCAGCAGCTTGGGGGACAGCATTCAAGAGACCCAGTACTTC
TRBJ2-4	TRBD2	TRBV9	NA	CASSPQAGGGLIQYF	TGTGCCAGCAGCCCCCAAGCGGGAGGGGGGTTAATTCAGTACTTC
TRBJ2-1	TRBD2	TRBV25-1	NA	CASSEITGSGRAGEQFF	TGTGCCAGCAGTGAAATAACGGGTAGCGGGAGGGCCGGTGAGCAGTTCTTC
TRBJ2-5	NA	TRBV15	few	CATSRDSGFRQETQYF	TGTGCCACCAGCAGAGATTCGGGGTTCCGCCAAGAGACCCAGTACTTC
TRBJ2-7	TRBD1	TRBV28	few	CASRVTGQGYEQYF	TGTGCCAGCAGAGTCACAGGACAGGGCTACGAGCAGTACTTC
TRBJ2-5	TRBD2	TRBV2	few	CASSVSGLEETQYF	TGTGCCAGCAGTGTTAGCGGGTTAGAAGAGACCCAGTACTTC
TRBJ2-4	NA	TRBV2	NA	CASSAVRGIQYF	TGTGCCAGCAGTGCAGTCAGGGGCATTCAGTACTTC
TRBJ2-1	NA	TRBV9	NA	CASSVAPRANEQFF	TGTGCCAGCAGCGTAGCTCCCCGGGCTAATGAGCAGTTCTTC
TRBJ2-5	NA	TRBV4-2	few	CASSSSRDLQETQYF	TGTGCCAGCAGCTCATCCCGGGACTTACAAGAGACCCAGTACTTC
TRBJ2-5	TRBD1	TRBV11-2	NA	CASSLNRGQETQYF	TGTGCCAGCAGCCTCAACAGGGGCCAAGAGACCCAGTACTTC
TRBJ2-5	NA	TRBV27	NA	CASSLRGQETQYF	TGTGCCAGCAGTTTAAGGGGTCAAGAGACCCAGTACTTC
TRBJ2-1	NA	TRBV19	few	CASRRAQSSYNEQFF	TGTGCCAGTAGGAGGGCCCAAAGCTCCTACAATGAGCAGTTCTTC
TRBJ2-3	NA	TRBV6-5	NA	CASSYTWGAQDTQYF	TGTGCCAGCAGTTACACCTGGGGGGCCCAAGATACGCAGTATTTT
TRBJ1-4	NA	TRBV9	NA	CASSPPRPAGTFEKLFF	TGTGCCAGCAGCCCACCTCGCCCGGCAGGTACCTTTGAAAAACTGTTTTTT
TRBJ2-3	NA	TRBV6-4	NA	CASSENGPGTTQYF	TGTGCCAGCAGTGAGAACGGGCCCGGGACTACGCAGTATTTT
TRBJ1-1	NA	TRBV29-1	few	CSVLTGTNTEAFF	TGCAGCGTCTTGACAGGAACGAACACTGAAGCTTTCTTT
TRBJ2-5	NA	TRBV10-3	NA	CAISNYQETQYF	TGTGCCATCAGCAACTACCAAGAGACCCAGTACTTC
TRBJ2-1	TRBD1	TRBV6-5	few	CASSYRGTGEFF	TGTGCCAGCAGTTATCGGGGGACAGGGGAGTTCTTC
TRBJ1-5	NA	TRBV19	few	CASSTQGHSNQPQHF	TGTGCCAGTAGTACACAGGGACATAGCAATCAGCCCCAGCATTTT